This T cell receptor (beta chain) was captured by sequencing in a study of blood T cell repertoires in COVID-19. Looking at the study overall: Samples of COVID-19 (acute and convalescent) were obtained from the United States, Italy and Spain. Sources were T cells, B-cell-depleted T cells, or PBMCs; the material itself was cDNA or gDNA.

V was clipped by 9 bases and J by 0 bases, with 17 bases between them. This CDR3 is built from 15 residues. Germline CDR1 reads SEHNR; CDR2 reads FQNEAQ (reference sequence). Source study methods: Counts of nucleated cells, estimated from reference gene primer amplification, were obtained. Produced via immunoSEQ multiplex PCR; TCRdb's table is partial and in-frame only. V and J calls and clone size are those listed in that table; D and trimming were worked out from the DNA. Among 25,000 to 30,000 clones listed, around 91% were seen once. Sequenced sample: peripheral blood. This TCR was recovered from a man aged 55 to 70 with acute or convalescent COVID-19. The V gene is TRBV7-9, the J gene TRBJ1-1, with D possibly TRBD1 on 6 matching bases. CDR3 region: CASPEDRSMNTEAFF. In DNA form, the CDR3 reads TGTGCCAGTCCGGAGGACAGATCCATGAACACTGAAGCTTTCTTT.